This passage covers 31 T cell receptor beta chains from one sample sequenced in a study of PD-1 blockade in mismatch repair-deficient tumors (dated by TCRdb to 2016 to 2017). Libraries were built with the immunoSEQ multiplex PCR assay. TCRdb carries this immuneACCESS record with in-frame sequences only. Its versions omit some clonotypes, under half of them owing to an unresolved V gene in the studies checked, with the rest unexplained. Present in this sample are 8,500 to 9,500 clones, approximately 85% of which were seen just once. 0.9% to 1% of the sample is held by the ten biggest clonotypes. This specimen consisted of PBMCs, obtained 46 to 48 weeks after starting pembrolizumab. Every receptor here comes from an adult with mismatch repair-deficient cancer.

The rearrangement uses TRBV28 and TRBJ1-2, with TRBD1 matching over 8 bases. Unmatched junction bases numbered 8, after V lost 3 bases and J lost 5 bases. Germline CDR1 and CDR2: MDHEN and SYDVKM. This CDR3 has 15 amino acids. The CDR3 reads CASSFPGTGRYGYTF. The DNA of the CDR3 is TGTGCCAGCAGTTTTCCCGGGACAGGTCGTTATGGCTACACCTTC.

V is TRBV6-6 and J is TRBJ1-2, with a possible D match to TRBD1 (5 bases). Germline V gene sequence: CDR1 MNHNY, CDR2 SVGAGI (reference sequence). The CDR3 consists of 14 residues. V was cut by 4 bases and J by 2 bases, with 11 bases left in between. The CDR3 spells CASSSGGENYGYTF. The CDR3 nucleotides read TGTGCCAGCAGTTCGGGGGGGGAAAACTATGGCTACACCTTC.

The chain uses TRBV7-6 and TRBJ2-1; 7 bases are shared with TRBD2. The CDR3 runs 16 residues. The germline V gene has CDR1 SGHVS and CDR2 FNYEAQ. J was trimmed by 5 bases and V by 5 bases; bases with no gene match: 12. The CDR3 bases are TGTGCCAGCAGCGCCTCTAGCGGAATTCGTAACAATGAGCAGTTCTTC. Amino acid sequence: CASSASSGIRNNEQFF.

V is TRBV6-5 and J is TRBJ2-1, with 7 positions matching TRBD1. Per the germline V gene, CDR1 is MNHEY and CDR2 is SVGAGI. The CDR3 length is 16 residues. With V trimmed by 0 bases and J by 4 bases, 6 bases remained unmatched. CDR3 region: CASSYSTGNLYNEQFF. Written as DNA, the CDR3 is TGTGCCAGCAGTTACTCGACAGGGAATCTGTACAATGAGCAGTTCTTC.

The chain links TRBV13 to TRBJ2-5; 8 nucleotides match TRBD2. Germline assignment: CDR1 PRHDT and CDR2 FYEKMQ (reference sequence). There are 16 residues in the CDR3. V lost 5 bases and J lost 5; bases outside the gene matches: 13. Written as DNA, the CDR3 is TGTGCCAGCAGCCCTCGGGGGGGCCCGAGGGTGGAGACCCAGTACTTC. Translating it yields CASSPRGGPRVETQYF.

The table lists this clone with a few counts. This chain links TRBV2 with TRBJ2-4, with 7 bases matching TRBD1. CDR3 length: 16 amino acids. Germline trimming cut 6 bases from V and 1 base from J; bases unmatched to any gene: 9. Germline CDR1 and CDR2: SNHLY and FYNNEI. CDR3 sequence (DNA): TGTGCCAGCAGGAGGGGGACAGCCCGGGCCAAAAACATTCAGTACTTC. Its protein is CASRRGTARAKNIQYF.

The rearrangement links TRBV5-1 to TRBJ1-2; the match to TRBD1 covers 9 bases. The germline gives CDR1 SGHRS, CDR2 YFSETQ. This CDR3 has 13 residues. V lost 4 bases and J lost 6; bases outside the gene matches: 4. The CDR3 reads CASSKGQGDGYTF. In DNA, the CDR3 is TGCGCCAGCAGCAAGGGACAGGGAGATGGCTACACCTTC.

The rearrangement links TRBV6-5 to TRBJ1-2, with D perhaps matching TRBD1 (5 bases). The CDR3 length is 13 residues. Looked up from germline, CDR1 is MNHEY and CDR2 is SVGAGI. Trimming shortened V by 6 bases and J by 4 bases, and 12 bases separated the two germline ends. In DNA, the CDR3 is TGTGCCAGCAGCTTAGACAGAGTCTATGGCTACACCTTC. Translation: CASSLDRVYGYTF.

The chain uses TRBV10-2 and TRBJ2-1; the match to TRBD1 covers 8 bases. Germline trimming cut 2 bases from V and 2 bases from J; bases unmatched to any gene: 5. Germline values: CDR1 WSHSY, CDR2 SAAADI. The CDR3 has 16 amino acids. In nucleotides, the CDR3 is TGCGCCAGCAGTGAGACCGGGACAGGCCCCTACAATGAGCAGTTCTTC. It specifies CASSETGTGPYNEQFF.

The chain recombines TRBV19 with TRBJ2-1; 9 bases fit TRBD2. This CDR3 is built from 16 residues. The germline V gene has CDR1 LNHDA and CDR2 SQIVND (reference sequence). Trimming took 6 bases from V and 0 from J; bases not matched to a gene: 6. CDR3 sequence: CASRASGASSYNEQFF. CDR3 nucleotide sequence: TGTGCCAGTAGGGCTAGCGGGGCCAGCTCCTACAATGAGCAGTTCTTC.

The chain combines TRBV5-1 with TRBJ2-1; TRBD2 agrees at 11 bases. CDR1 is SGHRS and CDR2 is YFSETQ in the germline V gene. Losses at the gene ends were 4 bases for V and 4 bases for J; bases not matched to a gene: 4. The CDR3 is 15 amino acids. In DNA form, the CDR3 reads TGCGCCAGCAGCCCGGGACTAGCGGTTTACAATGAGCAGTTCTTC. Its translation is CASSPGLAVYNEQFF.

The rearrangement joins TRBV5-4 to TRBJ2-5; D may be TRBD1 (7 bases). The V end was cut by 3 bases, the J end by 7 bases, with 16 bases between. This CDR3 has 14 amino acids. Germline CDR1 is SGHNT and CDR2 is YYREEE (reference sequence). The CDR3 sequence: CASSSRDSRRTQYF. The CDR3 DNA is TGTGCCAGCAGCTCGCGGGACAGCCGAAGGACCCAGTACTTC.

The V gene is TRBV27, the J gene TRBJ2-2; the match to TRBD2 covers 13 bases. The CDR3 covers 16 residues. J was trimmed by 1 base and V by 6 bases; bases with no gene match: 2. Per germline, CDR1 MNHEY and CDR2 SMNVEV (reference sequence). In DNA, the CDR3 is TGTGCCAGCAGCGGACTAGCGGGGGTGAACACCGGGGAGCTGTTTTTT. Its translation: CASSGLAGVNTGELFF.

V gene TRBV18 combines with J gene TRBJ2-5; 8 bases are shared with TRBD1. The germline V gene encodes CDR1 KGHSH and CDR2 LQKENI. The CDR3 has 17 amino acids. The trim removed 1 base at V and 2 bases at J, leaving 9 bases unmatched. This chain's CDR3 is CASSPRGGQGWQETQYF. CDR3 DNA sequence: TGTGCCAGCTCACCACGGGGTGGACAGGGATGGCAAGAGACCCAGTACTTC.

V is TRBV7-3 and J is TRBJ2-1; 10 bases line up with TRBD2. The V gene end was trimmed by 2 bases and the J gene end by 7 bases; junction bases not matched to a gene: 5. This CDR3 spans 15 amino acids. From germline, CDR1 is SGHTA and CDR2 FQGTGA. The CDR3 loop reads CASSLQAGGSNEQFF. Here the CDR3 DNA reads TGTGCCAGCAGCTTACAAGCGGGAGGGAGTAATGAGCAGTTCTTC. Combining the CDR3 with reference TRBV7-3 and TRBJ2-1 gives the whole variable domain GAGVSQTPSNKVTEKGKYVELRCDPISGHTALYWYRQSLGQGPEFLIYFQGTGAADDSGLPNDRFFAVRPEGSVSTLKIQRTERGDSAVYLCASSLQAGGSNEQFFGPGTRLTVL.

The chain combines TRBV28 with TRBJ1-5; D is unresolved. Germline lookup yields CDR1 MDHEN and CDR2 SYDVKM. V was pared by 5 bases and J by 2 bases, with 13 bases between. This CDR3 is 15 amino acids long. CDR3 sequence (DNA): TGTGCCAGCAGTCAACAGACGTACGGCAATCAGCCCCAGCATTTT. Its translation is CASSQQTYGNQPQHF.

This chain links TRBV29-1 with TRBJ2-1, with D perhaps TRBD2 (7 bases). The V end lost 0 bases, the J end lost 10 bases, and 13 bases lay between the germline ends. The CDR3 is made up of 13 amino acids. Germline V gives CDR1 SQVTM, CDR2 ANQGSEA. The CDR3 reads CSVEEGGGKEQFF. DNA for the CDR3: TGCAGCGTTGAAGAGGGAGGGGGTAAGGAGCAGTTCTTC.

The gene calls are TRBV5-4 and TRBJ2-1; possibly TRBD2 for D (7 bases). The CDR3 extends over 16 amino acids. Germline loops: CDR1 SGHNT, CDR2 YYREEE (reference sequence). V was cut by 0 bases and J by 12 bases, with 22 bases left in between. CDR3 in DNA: TGTGCCAGCAGCTTGGGGGGGGGCGCGGGAGTGTTAGTGCAGTTCTTC. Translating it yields CASSLGGGAGVLVQFF.

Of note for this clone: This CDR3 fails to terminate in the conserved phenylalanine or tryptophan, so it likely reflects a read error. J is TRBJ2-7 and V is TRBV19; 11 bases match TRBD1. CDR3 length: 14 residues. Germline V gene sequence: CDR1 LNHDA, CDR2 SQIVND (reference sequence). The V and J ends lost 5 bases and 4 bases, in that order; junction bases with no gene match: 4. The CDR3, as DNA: TGTGCCAGTAGTTCCGGACAGGGGGCTTACGAGCAGTACCTC. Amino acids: CASSSGQGAYEQYL.

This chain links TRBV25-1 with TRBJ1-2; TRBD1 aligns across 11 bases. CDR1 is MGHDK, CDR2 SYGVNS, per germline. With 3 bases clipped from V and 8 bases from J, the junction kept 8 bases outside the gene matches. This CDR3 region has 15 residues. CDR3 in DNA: TGTGCCAGCAGTGAGTCCGGACAGGGGGCGCGAGGCTACACCTTC. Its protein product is CASSESGQGARGYTF.

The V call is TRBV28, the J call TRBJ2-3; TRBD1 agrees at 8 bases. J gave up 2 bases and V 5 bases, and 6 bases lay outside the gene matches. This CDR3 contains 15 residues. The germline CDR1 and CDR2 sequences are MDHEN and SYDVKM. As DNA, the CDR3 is TGTGCCAGCAGTCCCCGGGACAGGTACACAGATACGCAGTATTTT. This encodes CASSPRDRYTDTQYF.

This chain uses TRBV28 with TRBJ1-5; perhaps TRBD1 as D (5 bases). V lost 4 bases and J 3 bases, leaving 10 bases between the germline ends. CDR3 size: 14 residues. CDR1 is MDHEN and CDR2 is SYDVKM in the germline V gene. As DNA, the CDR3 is TGTGCCAGCAGTTCCAGGGTGTACAATCAGCCCCAGCATTTT. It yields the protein CASSSRVYNQPQHF.

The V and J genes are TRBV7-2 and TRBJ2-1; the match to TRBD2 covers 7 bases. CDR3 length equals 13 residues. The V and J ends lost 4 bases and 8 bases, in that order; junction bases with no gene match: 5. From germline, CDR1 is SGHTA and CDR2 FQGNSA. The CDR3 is CASSSLGGDEQFF. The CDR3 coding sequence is TGTGCCAGCAGCTCTTTGGGAGGGGATGAGCAGTTCTTC.

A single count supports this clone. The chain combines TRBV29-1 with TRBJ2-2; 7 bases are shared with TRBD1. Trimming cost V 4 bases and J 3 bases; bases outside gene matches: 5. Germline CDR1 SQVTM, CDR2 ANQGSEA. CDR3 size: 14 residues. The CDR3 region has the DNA TGCAGCGTTGCCCATACAGGGGACACCGGGGAGCTGTTTTTT. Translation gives CSVAHTGDTGELFF.

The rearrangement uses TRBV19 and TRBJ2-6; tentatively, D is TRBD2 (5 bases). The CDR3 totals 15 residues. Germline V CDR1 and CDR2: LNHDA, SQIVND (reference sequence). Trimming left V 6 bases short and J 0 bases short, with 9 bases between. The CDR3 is CASSRGYSGANVLTF. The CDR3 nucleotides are TGTGCCAGTAGCCGAGGGTACTCTGGGGCCAACGTCCTGACTTTC.

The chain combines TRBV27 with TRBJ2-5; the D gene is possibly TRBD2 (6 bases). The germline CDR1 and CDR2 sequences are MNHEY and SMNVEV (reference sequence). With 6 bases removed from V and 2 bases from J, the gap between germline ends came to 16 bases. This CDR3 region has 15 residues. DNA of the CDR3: TGTGCCAGCAGCTTTTTGGCTAGCGCACAAGAGACCCAGTACTTC. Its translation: CASSFLASAQETQYF.

CDR3 sequence (DNA): TGCGCCAGCAGCTTGGGGGGGGGCTCTCAGCCCCAGCATTTT. Translated, it gives CASSLGGGSQPQHF. The V and J genes are TRBV5-1 and TRBJ1-5, with a possible D match to TRBD1 (6 bases). Germline CDR1 SGHRS, CDR2 YFSETQ. This CDR3 spans 14 amino acids. Trimming took 0 bases from V and 6 from J, leaving 10 bases between them. The whole variable domain, filled in from reference TRBV5-1 and TRBJ1-5, reads KAGVTQTPRYLIKTRGQQVTLSCSPISGHRSVSWYQQTPGQGLQFLFEYFSETQRNKGNFPGRFSGRQFSNSRSEMNVSTLELGDSALYLCASSLGGGSQPQHFGDGTRLSIL.

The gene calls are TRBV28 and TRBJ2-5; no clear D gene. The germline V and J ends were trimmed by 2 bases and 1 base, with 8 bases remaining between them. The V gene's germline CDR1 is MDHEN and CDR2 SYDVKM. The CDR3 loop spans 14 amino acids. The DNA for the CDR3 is TGTGCCAGCAGTTTAGGGTCGGGCCAAGAGACCCAGTACTTC. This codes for CASSLGSGQETQYF.

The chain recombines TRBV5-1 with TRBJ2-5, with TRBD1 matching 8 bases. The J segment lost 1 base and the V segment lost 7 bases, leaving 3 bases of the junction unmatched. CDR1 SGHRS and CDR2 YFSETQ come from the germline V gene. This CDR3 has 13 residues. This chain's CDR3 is CASDRGAQETQYF. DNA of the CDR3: TGCGCCAGCGACAGGGGTGCCCAAGAGACCCAGTACTTC.

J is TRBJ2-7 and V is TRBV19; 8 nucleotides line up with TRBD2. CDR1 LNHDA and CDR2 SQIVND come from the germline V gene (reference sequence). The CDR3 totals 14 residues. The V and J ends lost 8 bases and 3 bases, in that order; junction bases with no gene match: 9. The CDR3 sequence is CASSAGDSLYEQYF. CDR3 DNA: TGTGCCAGTTCAGCGGGAGACAGCCTCTACGAGCAGTACTTC.

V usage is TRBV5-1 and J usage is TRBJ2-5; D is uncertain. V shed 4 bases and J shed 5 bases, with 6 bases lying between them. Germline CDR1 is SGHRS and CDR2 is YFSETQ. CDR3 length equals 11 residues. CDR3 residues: CASSTGETQYF. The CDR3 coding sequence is TGCGCCAGCAGCACCGGGGAGACCCAGTACTTC.